This T cell receptor beta chain was profiled in a study of blood T cells in healthy people across ages. The J segment lost 1 base and the V segment lost 4 bases, leaving 6 bases of the junction unmatched. The CDR3 covers 18 residues. Germline CDR1 is SGHRS and CDR2 is YFSETQ. Then a second PCR, running roughly 7 to 11 cycles, was carried out with a sample-barcoded 5' primer and a J-beta primer mix. One entry per CDR3 protein, called by TCRdb with MiXCR from the 5' RACE reads. The sample has some 920,000 distinct CDR3 sequences, roughly 51% seen once. This TCR was sampled from a woman aged 55 to 70 in good health. Source material: blood. The chain recombines TRBV5-1 with TRBJ2-4, with 15 nucleotides matching TRBD2. The DNA for the CDR3 is TGCGCCAGCAGCCTGGGACTAGCGGGAGGCCCTGCCAAAAACATTCAGTACTTC. Protein sequence: CASSLGLAGGPAKNIQYF.